This TCR beta chain was sequenced during a study of T-cell reconstitution after alpha-beta-depleted transplantation in children. General study results and limits: T-cell numbers and diversity, one year after transplant, stemmed largely from T cells that were newly produced. After transplant, at about two months, alpha-beta T cells were reportedly derived from several hundred expanded graft clones. Some patients' high day-60 TCRbeta diversity was attributed to recipient cells surviving conditioning.

This clonotype was seen only a few times. Antigen specificity is unknown. CDR3 size: 16 residues. Germline-derived CDR1 and CDR2 are SEHNR and FQNEAQ (reference sequence). With 2 bases clipped from V and 5 bases from J, the junction kept 3 bases outside the gene matches. Unique molecular identifiers were used in preparing the TCRbeta library. TCRdb fed the PCR reads into MiXCR, producing one record per CDR3 protein. In the table there are some 81,000 distinct CDR3 sequences, roughly an eighth of which are singletons. This clonotype originated in a male patient aged 2 to 9 who had a stem cell transplant for acute lymphoblastic leukemia, so the T cells may come from the graft donor. The rearrangement uses TRBV7-9 and TRBJ2-4; 13 bases fit TRBD2. Sequencing used PBMCs, mostly from graft donor cells, obtained 180 days after TCRalphabeta/CD19-depleted stem cell transplant. CDR3 protein: CASSLRGLAGQNIQYF. CDR3 nucleotides: TGTGCCAGCAGCTTACGGGGACTAGCGGGACAAAACATTCAGTACTTC.